The clone carrying this T cell receptor (beta chain) was detected once. This record comes from a study of blood T cell repertoires in COVID-19. The wider study: The United States, Italy and Spain were the sources of the acute and convalescent COVID-19 samples. PBMCs, B-cell-depleted T cells, or T cells were the source of the cDNA or gDNA that made up the material.

V lost 6 bases to trimming and J lost 0 bases, with 12 bases between them. The CDR3 sequence is 14 residues long. Per the germline V gene, CDR1 is ENHRY and CDR2 is SYGVKD. Authors' data handling: Nucleated cell counts were estimated from reference gene primer amplification. Assay: immunoSEQ multiplex PCR; the TCRdb copy retains only in-frame clones and omits some. V and J calls and clone size follow that table, whereas D and trimming were derived from the DNA. The sample has roughly 170,000 clones; 88% are singletons. The sample was peripheral blood. This receptor was taken from a man between 60 and 75 years old with acute or convalescent COVID-19. The chain recombines TRBV10-3 with TRBJ2-7; maybe TRBD1 (6 bases). This CDR3 reads CAIRNRDTSYEQYF. The CDR3 DNA reads as TGTGCCATCAGGAACCGGGACACCTCCTACGAGCAGTACTTC.